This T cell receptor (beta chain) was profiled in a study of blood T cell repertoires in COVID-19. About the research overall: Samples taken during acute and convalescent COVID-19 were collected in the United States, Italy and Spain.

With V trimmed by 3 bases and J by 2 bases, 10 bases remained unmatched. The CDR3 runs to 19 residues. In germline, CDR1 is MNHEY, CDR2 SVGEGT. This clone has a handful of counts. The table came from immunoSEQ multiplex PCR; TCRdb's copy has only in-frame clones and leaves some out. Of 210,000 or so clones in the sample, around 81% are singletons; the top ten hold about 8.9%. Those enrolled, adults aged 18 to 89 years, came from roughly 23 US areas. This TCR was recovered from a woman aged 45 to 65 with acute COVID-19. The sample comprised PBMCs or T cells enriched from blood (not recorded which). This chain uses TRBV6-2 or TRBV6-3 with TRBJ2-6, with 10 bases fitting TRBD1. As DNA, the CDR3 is TGTGCCAGCAGTTATCGTTCGGGACAGGGGTTGGCTGGGGCCAACGTCCTGACTTTC. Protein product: CASSYRSGQGLAGANVLTF.